Following are 8 T cell receptor beta chains from one sample sequenced in a study of T cell responses to AZD1222 COVID-19 vaccine (TCRdb year 2021). To prepare the library, the immunoSEQ multiplex PCR assay was applied. The table was pulled from immuneACCESS by TCRdb, which kept in-frame rearrangements only. Such tables lose some clones; where checked, under half of the loss comes from unresolved V genes, and the rest has no known cause. The sample profile shows over 65,000 clones; around 90% of them were found once. In total, the top ten clones hold approximately 6.5% of the sample. This specimen's time point label, per the study, means: baseline before first vaccination. In light of the paper, this sample's treatment or condition label describes: meningococcal conjugate vaccine given as trial control. The sample in question was peripheral blood, obtained on day 0 of MenACWY control vaccination. These TCRs come from an adult in good health.

The V call is TRBV2, the J call TRBJ1-6, with 7 bases identical to TRBD1. The CDR3 sequence is 14 residues long. From germline, CDR1 is SNHLY and CDR2 FYNNEI. After removal of 4 bases from V and 6 bases from J, the junction contained 3 bases not matched to a gene. CDR3 in DNA: TGTGCCAGCAGTGTGGGACAGAGTAATTCACCCCTCCACTTT. Translation: CASSVGQSNSPLHF.

In this sample, this clone turned up once. The chain links TRBV28 to TRBJ1-4; D unclear. Trimming removed 10 bases from V and 0 bases from J, with 9 bases in between. Germline CDR1 MDHEN, CDR2 SYDVKM. The CDR3 sequence is 13 residues long. In DNA form, the CDR3 reads TGTGCCACCTTCGCTGCAACTAATGAAAAACTGTTTTTT. It translates to CATFAATNEKLFF.

The rearrangement links TRBV7-2 to TRBJ2-1; D possibly matches TRBD1 or TRBD2 (5 bases each). This CDR3 has 14 amino acids. The germline V gene has CDR1 SGHTA and CDR2 FQGNSA. Trimming removed 4 bases from V and 1 base from J, with 8 bases in between. Written as DNA, the CDR3 is TGTGCCAGCAGCTCGAGGGGATCCTACAATGAGCAGTTCTTC. It codes for CASSSRGSYNEQFF.

The sample holds one count of this clone. The rearrangement links TRBV7-8 to TRBJ2-2; TRBD1 matches 9 bases. This CDR3 comprises 17 residues. Germline V gives CDR1 SGHVS, CDR2 FQNEAQ. J gave up 4 bases and V 5 bases, and 11 bases lay outside the gene matches. Here the CDR3 DNA reads TGTGCCAGCAGCGAGCGGACAGGGGCGGGTTCCACCGGGGAGCTGTTTTTT. Encoded protein: CASSERTGAGSTGELFF.

With regard to this clone: One end of the junction varies from germline; a read error may be responsible. V is TRBV6-1 and J is TRBJ2-3; TRBD1 aligns across 9 bases. The CDR3 has 17 amino acids. Per germline, CDR1 MNHNS and CDR2 SASEGT. The CDR3 loop is CASSEGLTGGALDTQYF. The CDR3 coding sequence is TGTGCCAGCAGCGAAGGACTAACAGGGGGCGCGTTAGATACGCAGTATTTT.

V gene TRBV2 combines with J gene TRBJ2-5; D is undetermined. Germline CDR1 SNHLY, CDR2 FYNNEI. V dropped 6 bases and J dropped 5 bases, with 16 bases sitting between them. CDR3 length equals 14 residues. The CDR3 reads CASSQTRSRETQYF. The CDR3 DNA reads as TGTGCCAGCAGCCAGACACGCTCGAGGGAGACCCAGTACTTC.

The chain employs TRBV19 and TRBJ2-3, with 10 bases that match TRBD2. V trimming: 6 bases; J trimming: 0 bases; junction bases outside the gene matches: 0. CDR3 length equals 14 residues. In germline, CDR1 is LNHDA, CDR2 SQIVND (reference sequence). The CDR3 DNA reads as TGTGCCAGTAGGACTAGCGGGAGCACAGATACGCAGTATTTT. It yields the protein CASRTSGSTDTQYF.

The gene calls are TRBV12-5 and TRBJ1-6, with D hard to call. The CDR3 runs 14 residues. V was clipped by 1 base and J by 9 bases, with 10 bases between them. Germline V gives CDR1 LGHNT, CDR2 FRNRAP. DNA for the CDR3: TGTGCTAGTGGTTTGGGGACCTCGGGTTCACCCCTCCACTTT. Translation: CASGLGTSGSPLHF.